This T cell receptor beta chain was captured by sequencing in a study of T cell repertoires in cytomegalovirus infection. This clonotype has more than one count but fewer than ten. No antigen is known for it. Each CDR3 protein is one row after TCRdb ran MiXCR on the reads. The table shows 200,000 to 250,000 distinct CDR3 sequences, with approximately 6.7% occurring only once. Study observations and caveats: Clonotypes of TCR beta that were HLA-C-restricted and CMV-specific dominated the ex vivo response.

Sequencing was carried out using PBMCs. The sequence was collected from a human donor in good health (CMV status not recorded). Some clones in this sample may be carry-over from other donors' samples.

In DNA, the CDR3 is TGCAGCGTCCAAGGCGCCCTAGCGGGGTTGAGTGAGCAGTTCTTC. This codes for CSVQGALAGLSEQFF. V is TRBV29-1 and J is TRBJ2-1; 9 bases align to TRBD2. The V gene end was trimmed by 6 bases and the J gene end by 9 bases; junction bases not matched to a gene: 15. From germline, CDR1 is SQVTM and CDR2 ANQGSEA. CDR3 size: 15 residues.